The 22 T cell receptor beta chains below come from one sample, sequenced in a study of blood T cell repertoires in COVID-19. Libraries were prepared by immunoSEQ multiplex PCR; TCRdb keeps only in-frame clonotypes and omits some of them. The data show approximately 180,000 clones, with more than 75% seen just once and 5.5% to 7% held by the top ten. The sequenced sample was peripheral blood. These receptors were taken from a man aged 40-55 years with active or convalescent COVID-19.

The chain employs TRBV25-1 and TRBJ1-2, with 11 bases fitting TRBD1. V lost 10 bases to trimming and J lost 6 bases; unmatched junction nucleotides: 10. The CDR3 has 14 residues. Germline V gives CDR1 MGHDK, CDR2 SYGVNS. CDR3 sequence: CATTQGQGGDGYTF. The DNA for the CDR3 is TGTGCCACTACTCAGGGACAGGGGGGGGATGGCTACACCTTC.

V usage is TRBV19 and J usage is TRBJ1-3; D might be TRBD1 (6 bases). The germline gives CDR1 LNHDA, CDR2 SQIVND (reference sequence). The CDR3 runs 13 residues. V was cut by 7 bases and J by 1 base, with 8 bases left in between. The CDR3 here is CASTQGSGNTIYF. DNA for the CDR3: TGTGCCAGTACACAGGGTTCTGGAAACACCATATATTTT.

The chain is built from TRBV18 and TRBJ1-5; D may be TRBD1 (5 bases). The germline gives CDR1 KGHSH, CDR2 LQKENI. The CDR3 is 15 residues long. The ends were cut back, 6 bases at V and 5 bases at J, with 17 bases in the middle. CDR3 residues: CASSPGAGGDQPQHF. The CDR3 region has the DNA TGTGCCAGCTCGCCTGGGGCAGGAGGGGATCAGCCCCAGCATTTT.

This chain uses TRBV6-5 with TRBJ2-2, with D perhaps matching TRBD1 (5 bases). V lost 8 bases and J 1 base, leaving 11 bases between the germline ends. The CDR3 loop spans 14 amino acids. Germline V CDR1 and CDR2: MNHEY, SVGAGI. The CDR3 DNA sequence: TGTGCCAGCCAACAGGCAGGGAACACCGGGGAGCTGTTTTTT. This gives the protein CASQQAGNTGELFF.

This clone appeared once. The chain is built from TRBV30 and TRBJ1-5, with D perhaps TRBD1 (5 bases). Germline-derived CDR1 and CDR2 are GTSNPN and SVGIG (reference sequence). The CDR3 has 13 amino acids. Trimming stripped 5 bases from V and 3 bases from J, with 11 bases between. The CDR3 DNA sequence: TGTGCCTGGTCAGACAGAAACAATCAGCCCCAGCATTTT. Translated: CAWSDRNNQPQHF.

V usage is TRBV2 and J usage is TRBJ2-3; TRBD2 might be the D (5 bases). CDR1 is SNHLY, CDR2 FYNNEI, per germline. Deletions cut 6 bases from V and 1 base from J, with 14 bases between. This CDR3 spans 15 amino acids. The DNA for the CDR3 is TGTGCCAGCAGCCAGACGAGGGCCGGCACAGATACGCAGTATTTT. Encoded protein: CASSQTRAGTDTQYF.

The rearrangement uses TRBV7-6 and TRBJ2-7; a possible D gene is TRBD1 (6 bases). V was pared by 5 bases and J by 2 bases, with 19 bases between. CDR1 and CDR2 from the germline V gene are SGHVS and FNYEAQ. The CDR3 is made up of 16 amino acids. The CDR3 sequence: CASSPQTGLTTYEQYF. The CDR3 DNA reads as TGTGCCAGCAGCCCCCAAACAGGGCTAACCACCTACGAGCAGTACTTC.

The chain uses TRBV12-3 or TRBV12-4 and TRBJ1-4; TRBD1 agrees at 8 bases. The CDR3 is made up of 13 amino acids. Unmatched junction bases numbered 4, after V lost 6 bases and J lost 7 bases. The CDR3 coding sequence is TGTGCCAGCAGGCCGACAGGGGTTGAAAAACTGTTTTTT. Its translation is CASRPTGVEKLFF.

The chain carries TRBV5-4 and TRBJ2-1, with no clear D. V gave up 1 base and J gave up 9 bases, with 17 bases separating them. Per germline, CDR1 SGHNT and CDR2 YYREEE (reference sequence). This CDR3 is built from 15 residues. The CDR3 sequence: CASSLLGVRLGEQFF. CDR3 coding DNA: TGTGCCAGCAGCTTGTTGGGTGTCAGGTTGGGTGAGCAGTTCTTC.

This chain uses TRBV7-9 with TRBJ1-5; perhaps TRBD1 as D (5 bases). The germline gives CDR1 SEHNR, CDR2 FQNEAQ (reference sequence). This CDR3 is built from 15 residues. V shed 5 bases and J shed 3 bases, with 14 bases lying between them. The CDR3 sequence: CASSPGQGTNQPQHF. CDR3 DNA: TGTGCCAGCAGCCCCGGGCAGGGTACCAATCAGCCCCAGCATTTT.

The chain recombines TRBV6-4 with TRBJ2-3; 8 nucleotides match TRBD1. V gave up 3 bases and J gave up 6 bases; unmatched junction bases: 8. The CDR3 extends over 15 amino acids. From germline, CDR1 is MRHNA and CDR2 SNTAGT. The CDR3 DNA reads TGTGCCAGCAGTGATTCGGCAGGGGGCTCGGATACGCAGTATTTT. Its translation is CASSDSAGGSDTQYF.

This clone was found once. The rearrangement joins TRBV19 to TRBJ1-3; D unclear. The CDR3 runs to 13 residues. The ends were cut back, 7 bases at V and 4 bases at J, with 11 bases in the middle. Germline V CDR1 and CDR2: LNHDA, SQIVND (reference sequence). CDR3 loop: CASNAVRGNTIYF. The CDR3, as DNA: TGTGCCAGTAACGCCGTTCGGGGAAACACCATATATTTT.

This sequence joins TRBV11-2 and TRBJ1-2; D unclear. The V end lost 0 bases, the J end lost 4 bases, and 12 bases lay between the germline ends. The CDR3 runs to 15 residues. CDR1 and CDR2 from the germline V gene are SGHAT and FQNNGV. The CDR3 nucleotides are TGTGCCAGCAGCTTAGATCGGGGAAGGATCTATGGCTACACCTTC. As protein: CASSLDRGRIYGYTF.

This chain uses TRBV7-2 with TRBJ2-5; TRBD2 agrees at 10 bases. CDR3 size: 16 residues. With 1 base clipped from V and 1 base from J, the junction kept 3 bases outside the gene matches. CDR1 and CDR2 from the germline V gene are SGHTA and FQGNSA. In DNA form, the CDR3 reads TGTGCCAGCAGCTTAGTTAGCGGGGGGTCCCAAGAGACCCAGTACTTC. Protein: CASSLVSGGSQETQYF.

This chain links TRBV2 with TRBJ2-7, with 8 bases identical to TRBD1. This CDR3 is built from 14 residues. V lost 7 bases to trimming and J lost 0 bases; unmatched junction nucleotides: 5. Germline CDR1 SNHLY, CDR2 FYNNEI. The CDR3 loop is CASTGGPSSYEQYF. CDR3 DNA sequence: TGTGCCAGCACAGGGGGCCCTAGCTCCTACGAGCAGTACTTC.

The chain carries TRBV28 and TRBJ1-6; D not certain. V was cut by 3 bases and J by 5 bases, with 11 bases left in between. CDR1 and CDR2 (germline): MDHEN, SYDVKM. This CDR3 is built from 15 residues. CDR3 protein: CASSFSGSNNSPLHF. The CDR3 nucleotides read TGTGCCAGCAGTTTCTCGGGTAGTAATAATTCACCCCTCCACTTT.

The CDR3 loop is CASSLALDSASNQPQHF. In nucleotides, the CDR3 is TGTGCCAGCAGCTTAGCTCTCGACAGCGCAAGCAATCAGCCCCAGCATTTT. V usage is TRBV7-9 and J usage is TRBJ1-5, with D possibly being TRBD1 (5 bases). CDR1 and CDR2 from the germline V gene are SEHNR and FQNEAQ (reference sequence). CDR3 size: 17 residues. V was clipped by 0 bases and J by 1 base, with 13 bases between them.

The chain carries TRBV3-1 (or the pseudogene TRBV3-2) and TRBJ1-5; D may be TRBD1 (5 bases). Germline values: CDR1 LGHDT, CDR2 YNNKEL (reference sequence). The CDR3 contains 14 residues. V lost 1 base and J 6 bases, leaving 10 bases between the germline ends. The CDR3 coding sequence is TGTGCCAGCAGCCAAGGGGGCCCGAGTCAGCCCCAGCATTTT. It specifies CASSQGGPSQPQHF.

The V and J genes are TRBV28 and TRBJ1-3; D unresolved. CDR3 length: 14 residues. Trimming pared 6 bases from V and 0 bases from J, leaving 9 bases between. The V gene's germline CDR1 is MDHEN and CDR2 SYDVKM. For the CDR3, the DNA is TGTGCCAGCAGCGACTTCTACTCTGGAAACACCATATATTTT. It specifies CASSDFYSGNTIYF.

This rearrangement joins TRBV7-2 to TRBJ2-1; possible D gene TRBD2, 5 bases. The germline V gene encodes CDR1 SGHTA and CDR2 FQGNSA. Trimming left V 2 bases short and J 2 bases short, with 10 bases between. The CDR3 loop spans 15 amino acids. In DNA form, the CDR3 reads TGTGCCAGCAGCTTATTAGCGAATACCTACAATGAGCAGTTCTTC. Protein sequence: CASSLLANTYNEQFF.

This chain links TRBV6-5 with TRBJ2-7, with D tentatively TRBD2 (5 bases). The CDR3 extends over 13 amino acids. CDR1 and CDR2 from the germline V gene are MNHEY and SVGAGI. V lost 10 bases and J 2 bases, leaving 15 bases between the germline ends. The CDR3 is CATDTSGAYEQYF. As DNA, the CDR3 is TGTGCCACTGACACCTCCGGGGCCTACGAGCAGTACTTC.

The chain links TRBV20-1 to TRBJ2-1; possibly TRBD2 for D (6 bases). The length of the CDR3 is 11 residues. Looked up from germline, CDR1 is DFQATT and CDR2 is SNEGSKA (reference sequence). Between the trimmed V and J ends, which lost 0 bases and 10 bases, there was a span of 7 bases. The CDR3 protein is CSARDRGEQFF. The CDR3 nucleotides are TGCAGTGCTAGAGATCGGGGGGAGCAGTTCTTC.